This TCR beta chain came from a study of T-cell reconstitution after alpha-beta-depleted transplantation in children. This sample's TCRbeta library carried unique molecular identifier barcodes. Each CDR3 protein gets one entry after TCRdb re-called the PCR reads with MiXCR. The top ten hold around 0.96% of the sample, which has about 690,000 distinct CDR3 sequences, over 15% seen once. The CDR3 is made up of 16 amino acids. The germline V gene encodes CDR1 PRHDT and CDR2 FYEKMQ (reference sequence). The ends lost 4 bases at V and 4 bases at J; junction bases unmatched: 9. This material consisted of PBMCs from the stem cell graft donor, taken from the stem cell graft. The receptor was isolated from a human donor who donated a stem cell graft to a child with acute myeloid leukemia. The V and J genes are TRBV13 and TRBJ2-1, with 8 bases fitting TRBD1. The CDR3 sequence: CASSSADRGLYNEQFF. CDR3 bases: TGTGCCAGCAGCTCGGCAGACAGGGGACTGTACAATGAGCAGTTCTTC.